The next 26 T cell receptor beta chains were all read from a single sample in a study of T cell responses to AZD1222 COVID-19 vaccine. The data were produced by immunoSEQ multiplex PCR, yet TCRdb's version contains in-frame clones alone and is incomplete. The sample has about 99,000 clones, more than 80% seen once. Sample: peripheral blood, taken on day 0 of AZD1222 vaccination. The receptor source for this set is an adult in good health.

This sequence joins TRBV5-6 and TRBJ1-1; D is uncertain. Trimming shortened V by 6 bases and J by 8 bases, and 14 bases separated the two germline ends. Germline V CDR1 and CDR2: SGHDT, YYEEEE. The CDR3 is 12 residues long. CDR3 region: CASKRERQEAFF. CDR3 bases: TGTGCCAGCAAAAGGGAGAGGCAAGAAGCTTTCTTT. Based on the CDR3 plus reference TRBV5-6 and TRBJ1-1, the full variable domain is DAGVTQSPTHLIKTRGQQVTLRCSPKSGHDTVSWYQQALGQGPQFIFQYYEEEERQRGNFPDRFSGHQFPNYSSELNVNALLLGDSALYLCASKRERQEAFFGQGTRLTVV.

This sequence joins TRBV6-1 and TRBJ1-5; the D gene is possibly TRBD1 (5 bases). Between the trimmed V and J ends, which lost 3 bases and 4 bases, there was a span of 7 bases. Germline CDR1 is MNHNS and CDR2 is SASEGT. This CDR3 comprises 13 residues. The CDR3 reads CASSDRENQPQHF. CDR3 DNA: TGTGCCAGCAGTGACAGGGAAAATCAGCCCCAGCATTTT.

J is TRBJ1-2 and V is TRBV14; 7 positions match TRBD1. The CDR3 is made up of 16 amino acids. Germline V gene lookup returns CDR1 SGHDN and CDR2 FVKESK. Trimming removed 3 bases from V and 5 bases from J; junction bases left unmatched: 12. The CDR3 sequence is CASSQLSGTAFYGYTF. The CDR3 bases are TGTGCCAGCAGCCAGCTTTCCGGGACAGCTTTTTATGGCTACACCTTC.

The chain has TRBV7-7 and TRBJ2-5, with D unclear. Germline values: CDR1 SSHAT, CDR2 FNYEAQ (reference sequence). The CDR3 is 14 amino acids. Trimming stripped 5 bases from V and 3 bases from J, with 13 bases between. The CDR3 here is CASSPGRREETQYF. CDR3 DNA: TGTGCCAGCAGCCCCGGACGTCGGGAAGAGACCCAGTACTTC.

The rearrangement uses TRBV3-1 (or the pseudogene TRBV3-2) and TRBJ1-6; D unresolved. Germline V lookup: CDR1 LGHDT, CDR2 YNNKEL (reference sequence). The CDR3 extends over 12 amino acids. V was cut by 4 bases and J by 7 bases, with 5 bases left in between. CDR3 bases: TGTGCCAGCAGCCCGAAAAATTCACCCCTCCACTTT. Its protein is CASSPKNSPLHF.

V usage is TRBV3-1 (or the pseudogene TRBV3-2) and J usage is TRBJ1-6; D unresolved. The germline V gene encodes CDR1 LGHDT and CDR2 YNNKEL (reference sequence). This CDR3 has 13 amino acids. The V end was cut by 3 bases, the J end by 7 bases, with 7 bases between. CDR3 bases: TGTGCCAGCAGCCAGGACTCAAATTCACCCCTCCACTTT. It translates to CASSQDSNSPLHF.

The chain employs TRBV10-3 and TRBJ1-1; unclear D gene. Germline CDR1 ENHRY, CDR2 SYGVKD. V dropped 2 bases and J dropped 4 bases, with 11 bases sitting between them. CDR3 size: 14 residues. As DNA, the CDR3 is TGTGCCATCAGTGAGCCCGGGATTCGCACTGAAGCTTTCTTT. It translates to CAISEPGIRTEAFF.

The chain is built from TRBV27 and TRBJ1-5; D uncertain. The germline V gene encodes CDR1 MNHEY and CDR2 SMNVEV (reference sequence). This CDR3 is 13 amino acids long. Trimming pared 2 bases from V and 5 bases from J, leaving 7 bases between. The CDR3, as DNA: TGTGCCAGCAGTTTAAGAGGAGATCAGCCCCAGCATTTT. It encodes CASSLRGDQPQHF.

The V and J genes are TRBV7-9 and TRBJ2-7; 7 bases fit TRBD1. CDR3 length: 16 residues. J was trimmed by 0 bases and V by 5 bases; bases with no gene match: 10. CDR1 and CDR2 (germline): SEHNR, FQNEAQ (reference sequence). The DNA for the CDR3 is TGTGCCAGCAGCCCATTATCCGGGACAGACTCCTACGAGCAGTACTTC. Translating it yields CASSPLSGTDSYEQYF.

The chain links TRBV7-2 to TRBJ2-6, with 8 bases identical to TRBD2. The V gene's germline CDR1 is SGHTA and CDR2 FQGNSA. V shed 5 bases, J shed 2 bases, and the junction held 8 bases outside the gene matches. The CDR3 extends over 17 amino acids. The CDR3 sequence is CASSPGLAGAGANVLTF. For the CDR3, the DNA is TGTGCCAGCAGCCCCGGACTAGCAGGCGCTGGGGCCAACGTCCTGACTTTC.

CDR3 amino acids: CASSPGQSYNSPLHF. CDR3 coding DNA: TGCGCCAGCAGCCCTGGCCAGAGCTATAATTCACCCCTCCACTTT. V usage is TRBV4-1 and J usage is TRBJ1-6; D not certain. Germline V CDR1 and CDR2: MGHRA, YSYEKL. Trimming shortened V by 4 bases and J by 3 bases, and 10 bases separated the two germline ends. The CDR3 is made up of 15 amino acids.

This rearrangement joins TRBV18 to TRBJ1-6; the match to TRBD1 covers 7 bases. The V gene end was trimmed by 3 bases and the J gene end by 6 bases; junction bases not matched to a gene: 17. This CDR3 is built from 19 residues. Germline V gene data show CDR1 as KGHSH and CDR2 as LQKENI. The CDR3 DNA sequence: TGTGCCAGCTCACCGACCCTACTATCATCCGGGACAGCTAATTCACCCCTCCACTTT. Residues: CASSPTLLSSGTANSPLHF.

The J gene is TRBJ1-1, the V gene TRBV18; no clear D. This CDR3 comprises 13 residues. Trimming left V 4 bases short and J 5 bases short, with 11 bases between. Germline V gene lookup returns CDR1 KGHSH and CDR2 LQKENI. Written as DNA, the CDR3 is TGTGCCAGCTCACAAGGAGGGAAAACTGAAGCTTTCTTT. Its protein is CASSQGGKTEAFF.

V gene TRBV10-1 combines with J gene TRBJ1-1, with 8 bases fitting TRBD1. The CDR3 is made up of 12 amino acids. Germline V CDR1 and CDR2: WNHNN, SYGVQD (reference sequence). V lost 4 bases and J lost 9; bases outside the gene matches: 4. CDR3 DNA: TGCGCCAGCAGTGGGACAGGGAAAAAAGCTTTCTTT. It encodes CASSGTGKKAFF.

V is TRBV15 and J is TRBJ2-5, with 10 nucleotides matching TRBD2. Germline V gene sequence: CDR1 LNHNV, CDR2 YYDKDF (reference sequence). The CDR3 is made up of 15 amino acids. Trimming took 3 bases from V and 5 from J; bases not matched to a gene: 6. CDR3 loop: CATSSPLAGVETQYF. Written as DNA, the CDR3 is TGTGCCACCAGCAGCCCCCTAGCGGGAGTGGAGACCCAGTACTTC.

The rearrangement joins TRBV3-1 (or the pseudogene TRBV3-2) to TRBJ2-5; TRBD1 matches at 9 bases. V shed 5 bases and J 6 bases; nucleotides not matched to a gene: 7. Germline CDR1 and CDR2: LGHDT and YNNKEL (reference sequence). CDR3 length equals 14 residues. DNA of the CDR3: TGTGCCAGCAGCGTACAGGGGGCGATGAAGACCCAGTACTTC. This codes for CASSVQGAMKTQYF.

In DNA form, the CDR3 reads TGTGCCAGCTCTCCCAGGGTGGCCCGCTCTGGAAACACCATATATTTT. It specifies CASSPRVARSGNTIYF. The rearrangement joins TRBV18 to TRBJ1-3; tentatively, D is TRBD1 (5 bases). CDR3 length: 16 residues. V gave up 6 bases and J gave up 0 bases, with 15 bases separating them. Per the germline V gene, CDR1 is KGHSH and CDR2 is LQKENI.

This sequence joins TRBV15 and TRBJ1-4; D gene uncertain. The germline V gene has CDR1 LNHNV and CDR2 YYDKDF (reference sequence). The CDR3 length is 17 residues. Trimming took 1 base from V and 4 from J, leaving 16 bases between them. The CDR3 DNA reads as TGTGCCACCAGCAGAGTGGCATCGGCAGCCTATAATGAAAAACTGTTTTTT. Translated: CATSRVASAAYNEKLFF.

The chain links TRBV27 to TRBJ1-6; tentative D call: TRBD1 (6 bases). V lost 0 bases to trimming and J lost 7 bases, with 10 bases between them. The germline gives CDR1 MNHEY, CDR2 SMNVEV (reference sequence). The CDR3 loop spans 15 amino acids. CDR3 coding DNA: TGTGCCAGCAGTTTATCGACAGGAGGAAATTCACCCCTCCACTTT. It translates to CASSLSTGGNSPLHF.

This clone was counted a single time. The chain carries TRBV7-9 and TRBJ1-1; 8 bases line up with TRBD1. Losses at the gene ends were 5 bases for V and 2 bases for J; bases not matched to a gene: 7. Germline CDR1 reads SEHNR; CDR2 reads FQNEAQ (reference sequence). CDR3 size: 15 residues. The CDR3: CASSLGQGTNTEAFF. Here the CDR3 DNA reads TGTGCCAGCAGCCTAGGACAGGGAACAAACACTGAAGCTTTCTTT. The variable domain in full, with the rest retrieved from reference TRBV7-9 and TRBJ1-1, is DTGVSQNPRHKITKRGQNVTFRCDPISEHNRLYWYRQTLGQGPEFLTYFQNEAQLEKSRLLSDRFSAERPKGSFSTLEIQRTEQGDSAMYLCASSLGQGTNTEAFFGQGTRLTVV.

The chain couples TRBV5-6 to TRBJ1-2; D call uncertain. CDR1 and CDR2 (germline): SGHDT, YYEEEE. This CDR3 comprises 13 residues. Trimming removed 0 bases from V and 4 bases from J, with 7 bases in between. The CDR3 region is CASSLGPAYGYTF. For the CDR3, the DNA is TGTGCCAGCAGCTTGGGCCCGGCCTATGGCTACACCTTC.

This clone was seen just once. The gene calls are TRBV19 and TRBJ2-1, with D possibly being TRBD1 (7 bases). V gave up 7 bases and J gave up 9 bases, with 19 bases separating them. Germline V CDR1 and CDR2: LNHDA, SQIVND (reference sequence). This CDR3 has 14 amino acids. The CDR3 sequence is CASTGAGGRSEQFF. CDR3 sequence (DNA): TGTGCCAGTACGGGGGCAGGGGGTCGGAGTGAGCAGTTCTTC.

The CDR3 loop reads CASSQDLTGLNYGYTF. CDR3 nucleotides: TGTGCCAGCAGCCAAGATTTAACAGGCCTTAACTATGGCTACACCTTC. This chain uses TRBV14 with TRBJ1-2; D might be TRBD1 (5 bases). V shed 0 bases and J shed 1 base, with 12 bases lying between them. This CDR3 comprises 16 residues. Germline CDR1 reads SGHDN; CDR2 reads FVKESK.

This clone is a singleton in its sample. J is TRBJ2-1 and V is TRBV7-2; 8 bases line up with TRBD1. The trim removed 5 bases at V and 2 bases at J, leaving 8 bases unmatched. This CDR3 is built from 16 residues. Germline V gene data show CDR1 as SGHTA and CDR2 as FQGNSA. CDR3 bases: TGTGCCAGCAGCCACGGACAGGGTCGGACCTACAATGAGCAGTTCTTC. Translation gives CASSHGQGRTYNEQFF. Looking up the rest from reference TRBV7-2 and TRBJ2-1 gives the full variable domain: GAGVSQSPSNKVTEKGKDVELRCDPISGHTALYWYRQSLGQGLEFLIYFQGNSAPDKSGLPSDRFSAERTGGSVSTLTIQRTQQEDSAVYLCASSHGQGRTYNEQFFGPGTRLTVL.

The chain has TRBV16 and TRBJ1-5; 8 nucleotides agree with TRBD1. After removal of 3 bases from V and 3 bases from J, the junction contained 4 bases not matched to a gene. The CDR3 loop spans 15 amino acids. The germline V gene has CDR1 KGHSY and CDR2 FQNENV. This chain's CDR3 is CASSQVDRVNQPQHF. CDR3 sequence (DNA): TGTGCCAGCAGCCAGGTGGACAGGGTCAATCAGCCCCAGCATTTT.

The V gene is TRBV25-1, the J gene TRBJ1-2; TRBD1 aligns across 8 bases. Germline loops: CDR1 MGHDK, CDR2 SYGVNS. This CDR3 has 15 residues. V lost 4 bases, J lost 2 bases, and 6 bases stayed unmatched. CDR3: CASSGRTGPNYGYTF. CDR3 in DNA: TGTGCCAGCAGTGGTAGGACAGGGCCAAACTATGGCTACACCTTC.